The 15 T cell receptor beta chains in this list originate from one sample, sequenced in a study of blood T cell repertoires in COVID-19. Measured with immunoSEQ multiplex PCR; TCRdb has only the in-frame clones, and not every one. The sample has approximately 58,000 clones; 80% to 95% are singletons. Sequences were obtained from peripheral blood. The source is a woman older than 75 with active COVID-19.

The chain joins TRBV28 to TRBJ1-3, with TRBD1 matching over 7 bases. Germline loops: CDR1 MDHEN, CDR2 SYDVKM. This CDR3 comprises 16 residues. With 0 bases clipped from V and 2 bases from J, the junction kept 4 bases outside the gene matches. As DNA, the CDR3 is TGTGCCAGCAGTTTATGGGGAACAGGGGCTGGAAACACCATATATTTT. Residues: CASSLWGTGAGNTIYF.

The chain links TRBV19 to TRBJ1-6, with 9 bases that match TRBD1. This CDR3 has 14 residues. Germline V lookup: CDR1 LNHDA, CDR2 SQIVND (reference sequence). After removal of 6 bases from V and 7 bases from J, the junction contained 4 bases not matched to a gene. The CDR3 region is CASRTDRGNSPLHF. DNA of the CDR3: TGTGCCAGTAGAACTGACAGGGGGAATTCACCCCTCCACTTT.

The rearrangement links TRBV7-9 to TRBJ2-5; 13 bases are a match to TRBD2. From germline, CDR1 is SEHNR and CDR2 FQNEAQ (reference sequence). The CDR3 covers 15 residues. V was clipped by 4 bases and J by 5 bases; unmatched bases: 4. The CDR3 here is CASSSGLAGVETQYF. The CDR3 DNA sequence: TGTGCCAGCAGCTCCGGACTAGCGGGGGTGGAGACCCAGTACTTC.

This chain connects TRBV5-6 to TRBJ2-3; 11 nucleotides align to TRBD2. The CDR3 length is 19 residues. Losses at the gene ends were 2 bases for V and 4 bases for J; bases not matched to a gene: 15. Germline CDR1 is SGHDT and CDR2 is YYEEEE. CDR3 DNA: TGTGCCAGCAGCTTTACCGCTTTTGTAGCGGGGGGGCCCCCAGATACGCAGTATTTT. Translation: CASSFTAFVAGGPPDTQYF.

The chain combines TRBV7-8 with TRBJ1-1; tentative D call: TRBD1 (5 bases). Germline loops: CDR1 SGHVS, CDR2 FQNEAQ. V lost 1 base to trimming and J lost 3 bases, with 12 bases between them. There are 15 residues in the CDR3. The CDR3 spells CASSLGPGLDTEAFF. For the CDR3, the DNA is TGTGCCAGCAGCTTAGGTCCAGGGCTCGACACTGAAGCTTTCTTT.

J is TRBJ1-2 and V is TRBV24-1; TRBD1 matches at 8 bases. The CDR3 runs to 16 residues. The germline V gene encodes CDR1 KGHDR and CDR2 SFDVKD. The V and J ends lost 6 bases and 0 bases, in that order; junction bases with no gene match: 8. The CDR3 DNA is TGTGCCACCAGTCCCGGGGGACAGGACTCTAACTATGGCTACACCTTC. It yields the protein CATSPGGQDSNYGYTF.

This clone was counted between two and nine times. CDR3 residues: CASSAGTSGRSTGELFF. The CDR3 DNA follows: TGTGCCAGCAGCGCCGGGACTAGCGGGAGATCCACCGGGGAGCTGTTTTTT. The gene calls are TRBV7-2 and TRBJ2-2, with TRBD2 matching over 14 bases. The germline CDR1 and CDR2 sequences are SGHTA and FQGNSA. The V gene end was trimmed by 5 bases and the J gene end by 4 bases; junction bases not matched to a gene: 6. CDR3 length equals 17 residues.

The gene calls are TRBV4-1 and TRBJ2-5, with TRBD2 matching 8 bases. V was clipped by 0 bases and J by 2 bases; unmatched bases: 5. CDR1 is MGHRA, CDR2 YSYEKL, per germline. The CDR3 has 16 residues. In DNA, the CDR3 is TGCGCCAGCAGCCAAGATGGCGGGGGGTGGCAAGAGACCCAGTACTTC. Translated: CASSQDGGGWQETQYF.

This chain links TRBV2 with TRBJ2-3, with TRBD2 matching 12 bases. CDR1 SNHLY and CDR2 FYNNEI come from the germline V gene. This CDR3 contains 18 residues. The J segment lost 0 bases and the V segment lost 0 bases, leaving 4 bases of the junction unmatched. DNA of the CDR3: TGTGCCAGCAGTGAAGCGACTAGCGGGGGCCTGAGCACAGATACGCAGTATTTT. This gives the protein CASSEATSGGLSTDTQYF.

The rearrangement links TRBV28 to TRBJ1-5; the match to TRBD1 covers 7 bases. V was clipped by 5 bases and J by 5 bases; unmatched bases: 6. The CDR3 is 14 amino acids. CDR1 is MDHEN, CDR2 SYDVKM, per germline. The DNA of the CDR3 is TGTGCCAGCAGTACCTACAGGGGATATCAGCCCCAGCATTTT. Translation gives CASSTYRGYQPQHF. Complete variable domain (other parts from reference TRBV28 and TRBJ1-5): DVKVTQSSRYLVKRTGEKVFLECVQDMDHENMFWYRQDPGLGLRLIYFSYDVKMKEKGDIPEGYSVSREKKERFSLILESASTNQTSMYLCASSTYRGYQPQHFGDGTRLSIL.

The gene calls are TRBV27 and TRBJ1-2; TRBD1 matches 7 bases. CDR1 MNHEY and CDR2 SMNVEV come from the germline V gene (reference sequence). With V trimmed by 5 bases and J by 5 bases, 8 bases remained unmatched. CDR3 size: 14 residues. The CDR3 is CASSPNRGKYGYTF. CDR3 nucleotide sequence: TGTGCCAGCAGTCCTAACAGGGGAAAGTATGGCTACACCTTC.

The rearrangement links TRBV4-1 to TRBJ1-4; 7 bases are a match to TRBD1. V dropped 4 bases and J dropped 5; count of bases not matched to a gene: 10. Germline-derived CDR1 and CDR2 are MGHRA and YSYEKL. The CDR3 has 16 residues. CDR3 loop: CASSRGAGGENEKLFF. The CDR3 DNA follows: TGCGCCAGCAGCCGGGGGGCAGGGGGAGAGAATGAAAAACTGTTTTTT.

The rearrangement links TRBV6-5 to TRBJ1-6, with TRBD1 matching over 10 bases. The CDR3 runs 16 residues. Germline assignment: CDR1 MNHEY and CDR2 SVGAGI. V was pared by 4 bases and J by 6 bases, with 6 bases of the junction left unmatched. DNA of the CDR3: TGTGCCAGCAGTTCACCGGGACAGGGGACTAATTCACCCCTCCACTTT. This translates into CASSSPGQGTNSPLHF.

The J gene is TRBJ2-6, the V gene TRBV19; weak D call: TRBD1 (6 bases). Trimming pared 6 bases from V and 2 bases from J, leaving 14 bases between. The length of the CDR3 is 16 residues. The germline V gene encodes CDR1 LNHDA and CDR2 SQIVND (reference sequence). CDR3 residues: CASSTRQAPGANVLTF. The CDR3 DNA reads TGTGCCAGTAGCACTCGACAGGCCCCTGGGGCCAACGTCCTGACTTTC.

The chain employs TRBV4-2 and TRBJ2-6, with D tentatively TRBD2 (6 bases). Germline V gene data show CDR1 as LGHNA and CDR2 as YNFKEQ. V lost 6 bases, J lost 0 bases, and 12 bases lay in between. This CDR3 spans 16 amino acids. CDR3 amino acids: CASRGTLSSGANVLTF. The CDR3 region has the DNA TGTGCCAGCAGGGGGACTCTAAGCTCTGGGGCCAACGTCCTGACTTTC.